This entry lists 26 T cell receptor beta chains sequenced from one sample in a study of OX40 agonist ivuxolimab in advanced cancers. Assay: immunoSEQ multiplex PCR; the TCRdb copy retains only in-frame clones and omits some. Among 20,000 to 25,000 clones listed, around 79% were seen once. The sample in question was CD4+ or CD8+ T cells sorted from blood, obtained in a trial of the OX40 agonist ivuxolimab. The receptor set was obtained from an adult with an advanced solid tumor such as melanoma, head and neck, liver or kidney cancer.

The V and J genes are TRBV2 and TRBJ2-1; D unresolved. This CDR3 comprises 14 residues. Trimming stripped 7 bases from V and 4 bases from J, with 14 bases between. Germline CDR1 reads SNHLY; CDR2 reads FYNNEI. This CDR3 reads CASTERAGYNEQFF. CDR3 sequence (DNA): TGTGCCAGCACGGAAAGGGCCGGTTACAATGAGCAGTTCTTC.

CDR3 sequence reads: CASSYGTKANYGYTF. The CDR3, as DNA: TGTGCCAGCAGTTACGGGACAAAAGCTAACTATGGCTACACCTTC. The J gene is TRBJ1-2, the V gene TRBV6-5; TRBD1 might be the D (6 bases). From germline, CDR1 is MNHEY and CDR2 SVGAGI. With 2 bases removed from V and 0 bases from J, the gap between germline ends came to 10 bases. CDR3 length: 15 amino acids.

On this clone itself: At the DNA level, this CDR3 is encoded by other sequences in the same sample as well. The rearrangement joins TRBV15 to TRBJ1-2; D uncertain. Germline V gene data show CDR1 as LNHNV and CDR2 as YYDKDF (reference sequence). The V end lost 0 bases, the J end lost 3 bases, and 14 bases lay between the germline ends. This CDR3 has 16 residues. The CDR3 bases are TGTGCCACCAGCAGAGACACGTTTCTAAGGGACTATGGCTACACCTTC. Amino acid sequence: CATSRDTFLRDYGYTF.

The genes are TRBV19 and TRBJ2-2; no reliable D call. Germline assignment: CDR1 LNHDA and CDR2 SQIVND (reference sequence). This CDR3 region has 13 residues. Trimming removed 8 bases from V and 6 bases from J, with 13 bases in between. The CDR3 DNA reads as TGTGCCAGTCAGGTACTTCAAGCCGGGGAGCTGTTTTTT. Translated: CASQVLQAGELFF.

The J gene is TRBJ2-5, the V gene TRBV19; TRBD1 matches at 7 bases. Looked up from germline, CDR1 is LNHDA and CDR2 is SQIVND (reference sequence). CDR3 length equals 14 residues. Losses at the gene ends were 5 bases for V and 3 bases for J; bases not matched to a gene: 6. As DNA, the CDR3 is TGTGCCAGTAGTCCTCTAGGACAGGAAGAGACCCAGTACTTC. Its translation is CASSPLGQEETQYF.

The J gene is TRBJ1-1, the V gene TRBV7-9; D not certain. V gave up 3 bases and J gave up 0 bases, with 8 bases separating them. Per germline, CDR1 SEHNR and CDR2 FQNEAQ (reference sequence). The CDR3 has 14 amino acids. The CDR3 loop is CASSLQIMNTEAFF. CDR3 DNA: TGTGCCAGCAGCTTGCAGATTATGAACACTGAAGCTTTCTTT.

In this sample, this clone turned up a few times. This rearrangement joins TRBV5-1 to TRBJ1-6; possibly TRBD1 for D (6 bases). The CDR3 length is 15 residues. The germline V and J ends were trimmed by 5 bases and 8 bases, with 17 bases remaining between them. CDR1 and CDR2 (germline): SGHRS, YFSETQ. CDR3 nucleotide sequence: TGCGCCAGCAGTGAAACAGGGTACCCTGATTCACCCCTCCACTTT. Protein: CASSETGYPDSPLHF.

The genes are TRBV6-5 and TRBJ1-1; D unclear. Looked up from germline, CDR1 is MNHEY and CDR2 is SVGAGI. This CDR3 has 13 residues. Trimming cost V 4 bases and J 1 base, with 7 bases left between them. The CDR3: CASSFLRNTEAFF. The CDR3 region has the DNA TGTGCCAGCAGTTTCTTGCGGAACACTGAAGCTTTCTTT.

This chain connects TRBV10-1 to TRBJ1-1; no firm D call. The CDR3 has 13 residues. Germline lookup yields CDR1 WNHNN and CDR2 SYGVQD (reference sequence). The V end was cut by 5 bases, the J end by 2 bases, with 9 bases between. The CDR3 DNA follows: TGCGCCAGCAGTTCCCCAGGTAACACTGAAGCTTTCTTT. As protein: CASSSPGNTEAFF.

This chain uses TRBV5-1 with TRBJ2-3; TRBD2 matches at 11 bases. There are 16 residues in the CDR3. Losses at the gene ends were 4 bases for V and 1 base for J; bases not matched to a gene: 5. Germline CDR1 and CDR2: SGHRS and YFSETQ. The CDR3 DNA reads TGCGCCAGCAGCCCTTTGACTAGCGGGGGCACAGATACGCAGTATTTT. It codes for CASSPLTSGGTDTQYF.

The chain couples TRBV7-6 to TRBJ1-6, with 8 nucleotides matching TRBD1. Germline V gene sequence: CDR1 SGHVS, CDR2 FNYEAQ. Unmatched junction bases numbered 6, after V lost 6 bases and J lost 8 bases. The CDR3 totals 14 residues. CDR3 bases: TGTGCCAGCAGTCCCCGGACAGGGCATTCACCCCTCCACTTT. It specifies CASSPRTGHSPLHF.

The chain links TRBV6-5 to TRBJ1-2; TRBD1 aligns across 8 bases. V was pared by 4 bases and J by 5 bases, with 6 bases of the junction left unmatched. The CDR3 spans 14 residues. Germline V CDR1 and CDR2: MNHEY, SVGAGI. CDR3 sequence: CASSFQGAGYGYTF. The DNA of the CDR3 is TGTGCCAGCAGTTTTCAGGGGGCTGGGTATGGCTACACCTTC.

CDR3 sequence (DNA): TGTGCCTGGAGTGTAGAGGCATCCTACGAGCAGTACTTC. Translation: CAWSVEASYEQYF. The rearrangement uses TRBV30 and TRBJ2-7; no reliable D call. CDR3 length equals 13 residues. Germline CDR1 GTSNPN, CDR2 SVGIG (reference sequence). Trimming took off 0 bases at V and 1 base at J, with 7 bases between the two ends.

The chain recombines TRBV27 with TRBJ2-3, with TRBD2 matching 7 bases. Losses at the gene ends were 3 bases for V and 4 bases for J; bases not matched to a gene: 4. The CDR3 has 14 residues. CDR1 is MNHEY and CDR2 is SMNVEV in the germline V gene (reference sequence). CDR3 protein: CASSFSGAADTQYF. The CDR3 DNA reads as TGTGCCAGCAGTTTCAGCGGGGCGGCAGATACGCAGTATTTT.

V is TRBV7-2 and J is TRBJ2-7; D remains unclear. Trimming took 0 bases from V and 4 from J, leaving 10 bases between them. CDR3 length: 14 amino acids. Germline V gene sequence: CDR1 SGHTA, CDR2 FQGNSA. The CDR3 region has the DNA TGTGCCAGCAGCTTAGCCCCAGTGTCATACGAGCAGTACTTC. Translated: CASSLAPVSYEQYF.

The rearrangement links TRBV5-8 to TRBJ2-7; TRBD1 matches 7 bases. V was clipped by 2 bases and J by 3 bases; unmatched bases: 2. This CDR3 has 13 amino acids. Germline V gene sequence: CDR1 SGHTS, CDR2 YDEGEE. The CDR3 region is CASSLDRVYEQYF. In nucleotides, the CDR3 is TGTGCCAGCAGCTTAGACAGGGTCTACGAGCAGTACTTC.

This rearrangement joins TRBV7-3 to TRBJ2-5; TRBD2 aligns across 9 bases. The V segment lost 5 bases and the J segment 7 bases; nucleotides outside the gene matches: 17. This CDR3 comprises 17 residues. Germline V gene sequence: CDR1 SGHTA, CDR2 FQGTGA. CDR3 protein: CASSPRRGGSEGVTQYF. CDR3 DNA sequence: TGTGCCAGCAGCCCTAGGCGGGGGGGCAGTGAAGGTGTGACCCAGTACTTC.

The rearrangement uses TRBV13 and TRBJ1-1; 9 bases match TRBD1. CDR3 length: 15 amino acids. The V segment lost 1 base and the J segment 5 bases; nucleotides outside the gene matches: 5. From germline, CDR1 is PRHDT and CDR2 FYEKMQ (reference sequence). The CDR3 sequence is CASSLAGQGSTEAFF. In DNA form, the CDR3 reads TGTGCCAGCAGCTTAGCTGGACAGGGGAGTACTGAAGCTTTCTTT.

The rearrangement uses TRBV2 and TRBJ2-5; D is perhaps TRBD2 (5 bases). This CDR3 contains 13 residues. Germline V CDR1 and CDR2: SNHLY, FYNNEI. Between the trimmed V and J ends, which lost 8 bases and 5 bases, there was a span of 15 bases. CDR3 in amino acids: CASLREGLETQYF. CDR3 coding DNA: TGTGCCAGCCTCCGAGAGGGATTGGAGACCCAGTACTTC.

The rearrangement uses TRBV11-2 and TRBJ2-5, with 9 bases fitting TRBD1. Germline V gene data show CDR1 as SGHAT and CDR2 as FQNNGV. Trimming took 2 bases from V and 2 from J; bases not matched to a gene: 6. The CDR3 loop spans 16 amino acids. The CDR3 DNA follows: TGTGCCAGCAGCTTACTCGGGACAGGGCCACAAGAGACCCAGTACTTC. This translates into CASSLLGTGPQETQYF.

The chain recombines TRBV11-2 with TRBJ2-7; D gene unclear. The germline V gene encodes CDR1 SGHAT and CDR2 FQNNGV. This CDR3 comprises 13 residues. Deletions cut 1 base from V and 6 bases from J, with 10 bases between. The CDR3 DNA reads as TGTGCCAGCAGCTTAGGGCTGATCGCCGAGCAGTACTTC. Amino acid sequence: CASSLGLIAEQYF.

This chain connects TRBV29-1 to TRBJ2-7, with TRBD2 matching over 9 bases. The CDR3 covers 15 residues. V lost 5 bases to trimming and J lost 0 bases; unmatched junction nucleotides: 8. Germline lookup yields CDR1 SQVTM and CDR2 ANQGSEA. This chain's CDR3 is CSVLRSGGLSYEQYF. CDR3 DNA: TGCAGCGTTCTCCGTAGCGGGGGCCTCTCCTACGAGCAGTACTTC.

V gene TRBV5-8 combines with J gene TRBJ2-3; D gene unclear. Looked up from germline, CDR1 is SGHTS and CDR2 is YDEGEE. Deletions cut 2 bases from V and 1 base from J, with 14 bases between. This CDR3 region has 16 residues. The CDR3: CASSFLGLAGTDTQYF. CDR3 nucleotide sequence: TGTGCCAGCAGCTTTCTAGGCCTTGCTGGCACAGATACGCAGTATTTT.

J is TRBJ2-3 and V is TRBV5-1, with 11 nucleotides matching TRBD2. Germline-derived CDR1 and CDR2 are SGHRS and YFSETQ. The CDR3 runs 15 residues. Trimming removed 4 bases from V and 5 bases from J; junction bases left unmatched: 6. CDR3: CASSPFSGGGDTQYF. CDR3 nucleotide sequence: TGCGCCAGCAGCCCCTTTAGCGGGGGGGGAGATACGCAGTATTTT.

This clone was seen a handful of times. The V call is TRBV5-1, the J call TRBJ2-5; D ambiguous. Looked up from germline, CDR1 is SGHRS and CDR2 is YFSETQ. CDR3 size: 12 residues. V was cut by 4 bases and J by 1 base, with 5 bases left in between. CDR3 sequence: CASSPSQETQYF. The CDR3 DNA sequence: TGCGCCAGCAGCCCGTCCCAAGAGACCCAGTACTTC.

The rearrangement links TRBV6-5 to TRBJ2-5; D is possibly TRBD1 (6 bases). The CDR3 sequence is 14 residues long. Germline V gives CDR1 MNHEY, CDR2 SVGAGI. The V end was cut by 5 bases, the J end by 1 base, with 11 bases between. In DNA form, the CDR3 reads TGTGCCAGCAGTAGGGCCAGGGGCCAAGAGACCCAGTACTTC. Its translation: CASSRARGQETQYF.